This T cell receptor (beta chain) is drawn from a study of blood T cell repertoires in COVID-19. Study-level information: Samples taken during acute and convalescent COVID-19 were collected in the United States, Italy and Spain.

Participants came from fewer than 25 US areas, aged about 18 to 89 years. In assigning cohorts, the study relied on participant-reported clinical history. This CDR3 has 19 amino acids. Germline V lookup: CDR1 LNHDA, CDR2 SQIVND (reference sequence). Between the trimmed V and J ends, which lost 3 bases and 7 bases, there was a span of 25 bases. Method: immunoSEQ multiplex PCR; TCRdb's copy keeps in-frame clones and lacks some. The repertoire holds more than 300,000 clones, around 92% seen once, with over 8.5% in the top ten. The sequence came from a woman aged 30 to 39 who had recovered from COVID-19. The chain links TRBV19 to TRBJ1-6; possibly TRBD1 for D (6 bases). The sequenced material came from PBMCs or T cells enriched from blood (not recorded which). CDR3 amino acids: CASSMRPSRLTGRNSPLHF. CDR3 DNA: TGTGCCAGTAGTATGCGCCCCTCCAGGTTGACAGGACGGAATTCACCCCTCCACTTT.